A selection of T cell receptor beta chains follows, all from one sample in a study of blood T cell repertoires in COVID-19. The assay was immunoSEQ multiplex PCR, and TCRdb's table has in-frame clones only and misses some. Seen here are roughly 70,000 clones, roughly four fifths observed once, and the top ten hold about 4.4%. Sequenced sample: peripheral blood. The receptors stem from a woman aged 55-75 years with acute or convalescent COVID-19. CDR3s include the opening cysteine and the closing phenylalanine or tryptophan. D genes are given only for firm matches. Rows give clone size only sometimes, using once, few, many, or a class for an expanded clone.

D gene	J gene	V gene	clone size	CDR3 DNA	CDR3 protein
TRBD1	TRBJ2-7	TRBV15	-	TGTGCCACCAGCATTTACAGGGGTGGCGGCGAGCAGTACTTC	CATSIYRGGGEQYF
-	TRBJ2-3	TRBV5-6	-	TGTGCCAGCAGCTTGGAGGGGTTGGCAGATACGCAGTATTTT	CASSLEGLADTQYF
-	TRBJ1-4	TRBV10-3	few	TGTGCCATCAGTGATCGGGACAATGCTAAACTGTTTTTT	CAISDRDNAKLFF
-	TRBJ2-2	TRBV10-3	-	TGTGCCATCCGAGCTTTAAGCGCGAACACCGGGGAGCTGTTTTTT	CAIRALSANTGELFF
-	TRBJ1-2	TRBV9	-	TGTGCCAGCAACCCATCCGAGGCTTCTAACTATGGCTACACCTTC	CASNPSEASNYGYTF
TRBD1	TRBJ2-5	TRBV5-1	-	TGCGCCAGCAGCCCGGGACAGGTCCAAGAGACCCAGTACTTC	CASSPGQVQETQYF
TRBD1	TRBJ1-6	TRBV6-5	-	TGTGCCTCCACCGCGGACAGGGCTTATAATTCACCCCTCCACTTT	CASTADRAYNSPLHF
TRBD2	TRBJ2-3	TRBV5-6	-	TGTGCCAGCAGCCCGGGACTAGCGGGGGGGCCGAAGTATTTT	CASSPGLAGGPKYF
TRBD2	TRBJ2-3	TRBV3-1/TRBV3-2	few	TGTGCCAGCAGCCAAGATGTAGCGGGTAGAGATACGCAGTATTTT	CASSQDVAGRDTQYF
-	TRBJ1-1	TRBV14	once	TGTGCCAGCAGCCAAGGGCCGGGAGTACCGAACACTGAAGCTTTCTTT	CASSQGPGVPNTEAFF
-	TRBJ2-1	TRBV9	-	TGTGCCAGCAGCGTCGGACTTAACAATGAGCAGTTCTTC	CASSVGLNNEQFF